The following is a T cell receptor beta chain sequence with its context. Peripheral blood CD8+ and CD4+ T cells were profiled by TCR beta sequencing. Patients with stable or active relapsing-remitting disease, all of them treatment-naive, made up the multiple sclerosis controls. Bulk CD8+ and CD4+ cells came from magnetic negative isolation; CD8+ TEMRA by FACS. This entry is derived from a study of CD8 T cells in Susac syndrome. The V gene lost 2 bases and the J gene lost 7 bases, with 12 bases spanning the gap. Looked up from germline, CDR1 is SGHAT and CDR2 is FQDESV (reference sequence). This CDR3 contains 14 residues. Random hexamers primed reverse transcription of about 0.45 to 1 ug RNA. An immunoSEQ multiplex PCR amplified TCR beta CDR3 over 54 Vbeta and 13 Jbeta. A single record per CDR3 protein comes from TCRdb applying MiXCR to the immunoSEQ multiplex PCR reads. This sample has 65,000 to 80,000 distinct CDR3 sequences, with 90% to 95% found just once.

This TCR was sampled from a human donor with multiple sclerosis. Sequences were obtained from CD8+ T cells from PBMCs. This chain uses TRBV11-1 with TRBJ2-1; D uncertain. CDR3 in DNA: TGTGCCAGCAGCTTACCGGACGGATGGAATGAGCAGTTCTTC. It yields the protein CASSLPDGWNEQFF.